The TCR beta chain under discussion was sequenced for a study of cytomegalovirus exposure and HLA in healthy donors (dated by TCRdb to 2017 to 2019). Looking at the study overall: In an earlier analysis of some 610 of the donors, less than 350 Gb of sequence data and 120 million or so unique TCR beta sequences from 150 million to 200 million T cells were reported. About 320 gigabases of sequencing data and 78 million or so unique TCR sequences were included in an early release covering about 600 HLA-typed donors. Of the roughly 400 genotyped donors, approximately 80% fell in the genetic ancestry cluster associated with self-reported Caucasian donors. The study aimed to test whether cataloging public T cell receptors could reveal signatures of past pathogen exposure. The T cell repertoires of some 670 subjects were profiled by immunosequencing and related to cytomegalovirus serostatus. In addition to the first cohort of roughly 700 subjects, a separate validation cohort of around 110 different subjects was used. To predict cytomegalovirus infection status, the study brought together high-throughput TCR immunosequencing, statistical association of individual TCRs with disease status, and machine learning. In a later analysis, previously published TCR beta repertoires from several hundred donors were re-analyzed and high-resolution HLA genotyping was added so that TCR occurrence patterns could be studied. In the later analysis, no new phenotypic data were used to find candidate immune exposures; instead, reliance was placed on TCR beta sequences and their occurrence across donors. An earlier analysis of some 500 of the donors used high-throughput TCR beta sequencing to judge whether each TCR beta V gene segment behaved as functional or pseudogenic. Donor age, sex, ethnicity and CMV serostatus were compiled alongside the repertoire data. In a later genetic analysis, genome-wide SNP genotypes for about three fifths of the roughly 670 donors were used, and that subset was treated as a discovery cohort. All discovery cohort repertoires had been generated using a single sequencing platform. HLA typing covered class I and class II loci at four-digit resolution. The number of typed donors differed by locus: about 629-630 for A, B, C, DRB1 and DQB1; 522 for DQA1; approximately 600 for DPA1; and roughly 470 for DPB1. A handful of DR-DQ haplotypes were treated as single units for association and clustering because of strong linkage in the cohort. Among about 400 genotyped donors of the cohort, an average of approximately 200,000 unique TCR beta nucleotide sequences was sequenced per donor, of which roughly 18% were non-productive.

About this clone: Its antigen remains undetermined. Base qualities are not recorded, but no much larger clone differs from it by a single base.

The cohort was made up of under 800 healthy bone marrow donors. At the time of sampling, all cohort members were nominally healthy, though unrecorded immune exposures were likely present. The donor tested CMV seronegative and was one of the 352 seronegative cohort members. Each donor provided a peripheral blood sample, and peripheral blood mononuclear cells were used for TCR beta sequencing. The Qiagen DNeasy Blood Extraction Kit was used to extract genomic DNA from the blood cell samples. The paper as a whole reports these results and caveats: According to a later analysis, most CMV-associated TCR beta chains appeared to be HLA-restricted, and the HLA associations seemed to be driven largely by CMV exposure. In a later analysis, HLA-associated TCR beta chains showed more clonal expansion and lower generation probabilities than non-associated chains that were equally common. A cluster of highly shared sequence variants was judged likely to represent a technical artifact of the sequencing pipeline. A further reported finding was that TCR beta sequences accurately predicted the HLA-A and HLA-B alleles for most subjects in the first cohort. In an earlier analysis of some 640 of the donors, most TCR beta V segments were observed in productive rearrangements about 87% or about 30% of the time, broadly matching IMGT annotations. Correlated functional status among segregating V segments might reflect linkage disequilibrium, but an unknown experimental factor could not be ruled out. Some IMGT-functional V segments, including TRBV6-2 and TRBV6-3, could not be told apart with the 87-base-pair reads, so those segments were excluded. The earlier analysis of approximately 560 of the donors excluded about 16 rarely observed V segments, including chromosome 9 orphons, because counts were too low. Immune exposure information for the cohort was limited to CMV serostatus. A later analysis found that TCR association rates varied across HLA loci, with DRB1 alleles showing the most associated TCRs and HLA-C alleles the fewest. According to the authors, the approach could potentially be generalized to other disease states and immunological phenotypes. This cohort had only TCR beta chains sequenced, and the lack of alpha or paired-chain data limited which features could be detected. A few of the identified cytomegalovirus-associated TCR beta chains were confirmed in vitro to be specific for cytomegalovirus antigens. Compared with the approximately 670-donor mean, donors in an Asian-associated ancestry cluster had fewer N-insertions in productive TCRs, according to a later genetic analysis. Most TCR sequences were observed very rarely across donors, whereas some public TCRs were present in many individuals. When HLA alleles, especially DR and DQ, strongly co-occurred, TCR associations were difficult to assign to individual alleles. A total of fewer than 200 TCR beta chains were listed by the study as associated with cytomegalovirus. Specific HLA alleles were associated with 15,000 to 20,000 TCR beta sequences at a false discovery rate of 0.05 in a later analysis. A later analysis reported that several top co-occurrence clusters appeared linked to parvovirus B19, influenza, CMV and Epstein-Barr virus. HLA typing was unavailable for some donors at each locus, so association tests used only the typed subset. Sequencing depth was assumed to be roughly uniform across donors in the presence/absence analyses, though that assumption may not hold. The classifier was reported to diagnose cytomegalovirus status with high specificity and sensitivity in both the original cohort and the validation cohort. V-gene and J-gene trimming of TCR beta chains was associated with a missense DCLRE1C variant in a later genetic analysis, and the association was replicated in an independent cohort.

The CDR3 holds 12 amino acids from the cysteine to the phenylalanine. Only the CDR3 portion is preserved as DNA: 36 bases, with reading frame beginning at the first base. The junction shows trimming of 6 bases on V and 5 bases on J, and the gene matches do not reach 5 bases of it. CDR1 and CDR2 (GTSNPN, SVGIG) derive from the germline V gene (reference sequence). Libraries were prepared through the immunoSEQ multiplex PCR assay. For the multiplex PCR, a mixture combining 60 forward primers for TCR Vbeta segments and 13 reverse primers for TCR Jbeta segments was used. The CDR3 region of rearranged TCR beta genes was amplified from genomic DNA with a multiplex PCR assay. Amplified TCR beta libraries were sequenced as 87-base-pair reads on the Illumina HiSeq System. The authors' pipeline ran thus. Across the roughly 600 repertoires, a later analysis counted 78 million or so unique TCR beta chains, 9.5 million to 13 million of which were shared by at least two donors. To remove PCR and sequencing errors, raw reads were error-corrected and collapsed into unique sequences using a nearest-neighbor algorithm that merged closely related sequences. Alignment of CDR3 sequences to IMGT reference sequences was used to assign V, D and J gene segments. For a sequence to be retained, at least a six-nucleotide match to both a V gene segment and a J gene segment was required. Rearrangements were called productive when the CDR3 lacked stop codons and stayed in frame with V and J; all others were non-productive. Following IMGT convention, CDR3 was defined as the stretch from the second conserved V-encoded cysteine up to the conserved J-encoded phenylalanine. The earlier analysis of about 570 of the donors excluded any sequence lacking an unambiguous match to a single V gene segment. An earlier analysis of a few hundred of the donors called V segments functional above 56.7% productive rearrangements and segregating when the between-donor standard deviation exceeded 5%. A statistical classification framework was built for diagnosing cytomegalovirus status from the catalog of TCR beta chain sequences. In a later analysis, TCR nucleotide sequences were compared against IMGT/GENE-DB human TR gene sequences so that V and J genes could be assigned. The TCRdist pipeline was used in a later analysis to assign CDR3 sequences and most-parsimonious VDJ recombination scenarios. In a later analysis, each TCR beta chain was defined by its CDR3 amino acid sequence together with its V-gene family, and reads lacking a unique V-gene family were excluded. As a way to deal with suspected cross-contamination and a sequencing artifact, a later analysis dropped 450 to 600 nucleotide sequences that were highly shared and had low generation probability. In a later analysis, a clonal expansion index was calculated for each public chain from normalized within-repertoire ranks of inferred template counts. A later analysis computed generation probabilities with a VDJ recombination model fitted to out-of-frame rearrangements, and checked the results against IGoR. In a later analysis, hypergeometric tests were used to score TCR-TCR, TCR-HLA and TCR-CMV co-occurrence, with a repertoire-size bias correction applied to TCR pairs. To estimate false discovery rates, a later analysis permuted the HLA or CMV assignments 20 times. A later analysis grouped co-occurring TCRs with DBSCAN, adding TCRdist sequence similarity when clustering within HLA-allele-positive subsets. Co-occurrence clustering excluded repertoires with fewer than 30,000 or more than 120,000 public chains, plus five with anomalous nucleotide sharing. The source is immuneACCESS, and TCRdb retained only in-frame sequences with V and J called. Part of the clones is not carried over; for the studies checked, unresolved V genes explain less than half of this, and the remainder is unexplained. That table gives V, J and clone size, and the DNA gave D and trimming. The table for this sample lists approximately 170,000 clones; approximately 81% of them were counted only once. Clones ranked in the top ten supply 2.4% of the sample.

This receptor was identified in a male donor in good health and CMV-seronegative. The rearranged chain carries TRBV30 and TRBJ1-1; 8 bases in the junction line up with TRBD1. The source material was PBMCs. The CDR3: CACRQGSTEAFF. The DNA reads as follows: TGTGCCTGTCGACAGGGGAGTACTGAAGCTTTCTTT.